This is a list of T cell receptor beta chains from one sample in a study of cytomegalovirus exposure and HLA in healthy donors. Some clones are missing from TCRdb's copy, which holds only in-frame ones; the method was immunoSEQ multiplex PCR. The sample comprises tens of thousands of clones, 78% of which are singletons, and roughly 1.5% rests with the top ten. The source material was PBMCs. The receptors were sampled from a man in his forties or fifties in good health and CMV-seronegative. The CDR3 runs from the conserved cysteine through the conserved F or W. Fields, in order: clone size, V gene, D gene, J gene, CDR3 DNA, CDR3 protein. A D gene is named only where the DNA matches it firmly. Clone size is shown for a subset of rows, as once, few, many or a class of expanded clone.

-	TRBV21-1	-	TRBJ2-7	TGTGCCAGCAGCTCAGGACTAGCGGAAGACGCTAGATACGAGCAGTACTTC	CASSSGLAEDARYEQYF
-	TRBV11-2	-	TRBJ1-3	TGTGCCAGCAGCTTAGGAGGAGGGATTGGGACCGGAAACACCATATATTTT	CASSLGGGIGTGNTIYF
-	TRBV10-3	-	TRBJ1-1	TGTGCCATCAGTGAGACTACTGAGACTGAAGCTTTCTTT	CAISETTETEAFF
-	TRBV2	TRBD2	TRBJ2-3	TGTGCCAGCAGTGGTACTAGCGGGGGGAAAGATACGCAGTATTTT	CASSGTSGGKDTQYF
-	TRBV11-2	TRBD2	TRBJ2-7	TGTGCCAGCAGCTTAGGTGCCCAGCGGGAGTCGTACGAGCAGTACTTC	CASSLGAQRESYEQYF
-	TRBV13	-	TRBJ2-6	TGTGCCAGCAGCTTAATATCTGGGGCCAACGTCCTGACTTTC	CASSLISGANVLTF
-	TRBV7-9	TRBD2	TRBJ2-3	TGTGCCAGCAGCTCCCAAGGCGGGGGAGCAGATACGCAGTATTTT	CASSSQGGGADTQYF
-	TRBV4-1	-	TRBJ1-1	TGCGCCAGCAGCCAATTCGAAGGAGCCACTGAAGCTTTCTTT	CASSQFEGATEAFF
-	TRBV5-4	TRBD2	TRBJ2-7	TGTGCCAGCAGCTTGGGTGGGCTAGCGGGAGGTTTCGGCGGCGACGAGCAGTACTTC	CASSLGGLAGGFGGDEQYF
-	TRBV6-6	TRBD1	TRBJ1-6	TGTGCCAGCAGCCGGGACAGAAATAATTCACCCCTCCACTTT	CASSRDRNNSPLHF
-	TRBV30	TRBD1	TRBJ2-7	TGCGCCTGGAGTCCCAGGGGGAACGAGCAGTACTTC	CAWSPRGNEQYF
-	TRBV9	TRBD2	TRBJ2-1	TGTGCCAGCAGAGACCCGGGACTAGCAGGCAATGAGCAGTTCTTC	CASRDPGLAGNEQFF
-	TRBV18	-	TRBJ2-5	TGTGCCAGCTCACCACTGGATTGGAGCAGCCAAGAGACCCAGTACTTC	CASSPLDWSSQETQYF
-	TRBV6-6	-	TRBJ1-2	TGTGCCAGCAGTCCAGAGGGAGGTGGCTACACCTTC	CASSPEGGGYTF
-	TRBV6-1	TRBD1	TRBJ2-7	TGTGCCAGCAGTGAAGTGGGACAGGGGTTACCCTACGAGCAGTACTTC	CASSEVGQGLPYEQYF
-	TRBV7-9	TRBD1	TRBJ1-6	TGTGCCAGCGCGAAAGGACAGGGGCTCTATAATTCACCCCTCCACTTT	CASAKGQGLYNSPLHF
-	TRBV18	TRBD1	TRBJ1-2	TGTGCCAGCTCCCCCGGGACAGGGAGGGCTAACTATGGCTACACCTTC	CASSPGTGRANYGYTF
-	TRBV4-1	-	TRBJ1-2	TGCGCCAGCAGCCTACAACAGGGTTTGGCTGACTATGGCTACACCTTC	CASSLQQGLADYGYTF
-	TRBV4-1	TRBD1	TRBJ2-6	TGCGCCAGCAGCCCGGGACAGGGGACTTCTGGGGCCAACGGCCTGACTTTC	CASSPGQGTSGANGLTF
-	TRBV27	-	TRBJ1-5	TGTGCCAGCAGTTTATATTGGGCAGAGAATCAGCCCCAGCATTTT	CASSLYWAENQPQHF
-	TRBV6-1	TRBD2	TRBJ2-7	TGTGCCAGCAGTGAATGGGCTAGCGGGAGCTACGAGCAGTACTTC	CASSEWASGSYEQYF
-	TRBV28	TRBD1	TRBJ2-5	TGTGCCAGCAGTTTATGGGGACAGGGGGTGGAGACCCAGTACTTC	CASSLWGQGVETQYF
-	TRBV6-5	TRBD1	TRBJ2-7	TGTGCCAGCAGTTTGGCCGGGACAGGGATCGAGCAGTACTTC	CASSLAGTGIEQYF
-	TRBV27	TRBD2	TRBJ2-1	TGTGCCAGCAGTCGGCACCCCGGGACTAGCGGGAGAAATGAGCAGTTCTTC	CASSRHPGTSGRNEQFF
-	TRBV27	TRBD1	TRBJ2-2	TGTGCCAGCAACCCAGGGGGCACCGGGGAGCTGTTTTTT	CASNPGGTGELFF
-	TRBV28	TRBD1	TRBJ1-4	TGTGCCAGCAGTCCCCCAGGGGGGCCAGGGGAAAAACTGTTTTTT	CASSPPGGPGEKLFF
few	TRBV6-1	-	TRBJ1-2	TGTGCCAGCAGTGAAGACGGTTACTATGGCTACACCTTC	CASSEDGYYGYTF
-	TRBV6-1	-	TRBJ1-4	TGTGCCAGCAGTGAAGGAGGACAGGAAAAACTGTTTTTT	CASSEGGQEKLFF
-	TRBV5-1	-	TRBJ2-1	TGCGCCAGCAGCTTGCCGGGACAAGGCTACAATGAGCAGTTCTTC	CASSLPGQGYNEQFF
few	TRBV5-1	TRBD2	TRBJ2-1	TGCGCCAGCAGCCCGGGACTAGCGGGAGGGTACAATGAGCAGTTCTTC	CASSPGLAGGYNEQFF
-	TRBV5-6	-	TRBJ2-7	TGTGCCAGCAGCTTGGGAGGACAGAGCACCTACGAGCAGTACTTC	CASSLGGQSTYEQYF
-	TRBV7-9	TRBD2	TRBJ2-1	TGTGCCAGCAGCTTAACGGTCGCGGGAGGAGGTTCCTACAATGAGCAGTTCTTC	CASSLTVAGGGSYNEQFF
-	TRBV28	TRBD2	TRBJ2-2	TGTGCCAGCAGTTTATGGACTAGCGGGAACACCGGGGAGCTGTTTTTT	CASSLWTSGNTGELFF
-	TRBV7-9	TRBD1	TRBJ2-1	TGTGCCAGCAGTTACGGACAGGCCAATGAGCAGTTCTTC	CASSYGQANEQFF
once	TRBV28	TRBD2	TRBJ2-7	TGTGCCAGCAGTCGATCGACTAGCGGGACCTTCTACGAGCAGTACTTC	CASSRSTSGTFYEQYF
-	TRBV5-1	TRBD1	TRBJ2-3	TGCGCCAGCGGCCTGGGACAGGGACGAACAGATACGCAGTATTTT	CASGLGQGRTDTQYF
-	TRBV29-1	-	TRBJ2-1	TGCAGCGTCGCAACAGGATACAATGAGCAGTTCTTC	CSVATGYNEQFF
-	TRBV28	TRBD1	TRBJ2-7	TGTGCCAGCAGTTTAGGGACAGGGGTCTACGAGCAGTACTTC	CASSLGTGVYEQYF
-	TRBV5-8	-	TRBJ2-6	TGTGCCAGCAGCCCGGGGAGGTCTACTATCTCTGGGGCCAACGTCCTGACTTTC	CASSPGRSTISGANVLTF
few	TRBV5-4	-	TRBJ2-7	TGTGCCAGCAGCTTCTCTCGGAGTCACGAGCAGTACTTC	CASSFSRSHEQYF
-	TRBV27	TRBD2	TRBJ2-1	TGTGCCAGCAGTTTGGGAGGGGACTCCAATGAGCAGTTCTTC	CASSLGGDSNEQFF
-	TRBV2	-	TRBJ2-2	TGTGCCACCCCAGTTCGGCGAGGAGGGCTCGACACCGGGGAGCTGTTTTTT	CATPVRRGGLDTGELFF
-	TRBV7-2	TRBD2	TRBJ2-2	TGTGCCAGCAGCTTAGTCGCTAGCGGGAGGCCCGGGGAGCTGTTTTTT	CASSLVASGRPGELFF
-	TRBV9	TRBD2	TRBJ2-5	TGTGCCAGCAGCGACGGCCCCGGGACTAGCGGGAGGGGCGAGACCCAGTACTTC	CASSDGPGTSGRGETQYF
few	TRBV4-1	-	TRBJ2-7	TGCGCCAGCAGCCAACCACTGCGGGACGAGCAGTACTTC	CASSQPLRDEQYF
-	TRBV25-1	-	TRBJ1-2	TGTGCCAGCAGTGAATTACGGGATGGCTACACCTTC	CASSELRDGYTF
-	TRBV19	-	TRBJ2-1	TGTGCCAGTAGGCAGGGCCGCAATGAGCAGTTCTTC	CASRQGRNEQFF
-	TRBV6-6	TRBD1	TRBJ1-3	TGTGCCAGCAGTCGACCGACAGGGGACGGAAACACCATATATTTT	CASSRPTGDGNTIYF
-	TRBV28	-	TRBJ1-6	TGTGCCAGCAGACTGAATCCCGGGGGTAATTCACCCCTCCACTTT	CASRLNPGGNSPLHF
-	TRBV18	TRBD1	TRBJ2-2	TGTGCCGGCAGACAGGGTCGGGACACCGGGGAGCTGTTTTTT	CAGRQGRDTGELFF
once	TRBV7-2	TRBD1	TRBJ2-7	TGTGCCAGCAGCTTAGACCCAGGGGGCGCATACGAGCAGTACTTC	CASSLDPGGAYEQYF
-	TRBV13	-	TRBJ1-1	TGTGCCAGCAGCTTAAGGCAGGTGAACACTGAAGCTTTCTTT	CASSLRQVNTEAFF